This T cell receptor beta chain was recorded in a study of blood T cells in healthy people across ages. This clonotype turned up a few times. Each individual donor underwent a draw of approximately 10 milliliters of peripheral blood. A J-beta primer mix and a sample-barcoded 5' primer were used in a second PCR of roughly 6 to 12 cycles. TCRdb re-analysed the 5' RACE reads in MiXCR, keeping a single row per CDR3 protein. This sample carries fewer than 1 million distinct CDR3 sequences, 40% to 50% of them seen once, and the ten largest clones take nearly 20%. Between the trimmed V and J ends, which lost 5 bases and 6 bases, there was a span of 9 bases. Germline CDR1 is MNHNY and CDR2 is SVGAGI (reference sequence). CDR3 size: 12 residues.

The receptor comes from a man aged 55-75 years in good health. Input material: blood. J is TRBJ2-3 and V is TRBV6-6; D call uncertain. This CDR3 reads CASSTPSDTQYF. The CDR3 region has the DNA TGTGCCAGCAGTACCCCATCGGATACGCAGTATTTT.